Listed below are T cell receptor beta chains from one sample, sequenced in a study of regulatory and conventional T cells in RAG deficiency. The data were produced by immunoSEQ multiplex PCR, yet TCRdb's version contains in-frame clones alone and is incomplete. The sample carries tens of thousands of clones, just under 95% recorded once. The same data also went into a second study, on regulatory T cells.

The sample was CD4+ T cells sorted from blood. These receptors originate from a human donor in good health. Each CDR3 is given with its conserved first and last residue. Each record gives: clone size, D gene, V gene, J gene, CDR3 protein, CDR3 DNA. D genes are given only for firm matches. Expanded clones get a size class; other rows say once, few or many, or leave the size out.

size: .; D: .; V: TRBV19; J: TRBJ2-7; CDR3: CASSINRASYEQYF; DNA: TGTGCCAGTAGTATAAATCGGGCCTCCTACGAGCAGTACTTC
size: .; D: .; V: TRBV5-1; J: TRBJ1-1; CDR3: CASSYQVNTEAFF; DNA: TGCGCCAGCAGCTATCAAGTGAACACTGAAGCTTTCTTT
size: .; D: TRBD1; V: TRBV5-4; J: TRBJ1-4; CDR3: CASSQPRQGEHEKLFF; DNA: TGTGCCAGCAGCCAACCTCGACAGGGGGAGCATGAAAAACTGTTTTTT
size: .; D: .; V: TRBV5-4; J: TRBJ2-7; CDR3: CASTFSSSGSVEQYF; DNA: TGTGCCAGCACTTTCAGCTCCAGCGGCTCCGTCGAGCAGTACTTC
size: .; D: .; V: TRBV7-2; J: TRBJ1-4; CDR3: CASSVSIGGEKLFF; DNA: TGTGCCAGCAGCGTCTCCATAGGTGGGGAAAAACTGTTTTTT
size: .; D: TRBD1; V: TRBV7-9; J: TRBJ1-4; CDR3: CASSLTGQASNEKLFF; DNA: TGTGCCAGCAGCTTAACGGGACAGGCTTCTAATGAAAAACTGTTTTTT
size: .; D: .; V: TRBV30; J: TRBJ2-2; CDR3: CAWSWDPNTGELFF; DNA: TGTGCCTGGAGTTGGGATCCGAACACCGGGGAGCTGTTTTTT
size: .; D: .; V: TRBV19; J: TRBJ2-3; CDR3: CAITHQVTDTQYF; DNA: TGTGCCATCACTCACCAGGTCACTGATACGCAGTATTTT
size: .; D: TRBD1; V: TRBV28; J: TRBJ1-2; CDR3: CASSGAGQYGYTF; DNA: TGTGCCAGCAGTGGCGCGGGACAGTACGGCTACACCTTC
size: few; D: TRBD1; V: TRBV6-1; J: TRBJ1-4; CDR3: CASSEDRGAHEKLFF; DNA: TGTGCCAGCAGTGAAGACAGGGGGGCCCATGAAAAACTGTTTTTT
size: .; D: .; V: TRBV28; J: TRBJ2-7; CDR3: CASSTSVNYEQYF; DNA: TGTGCCAGCAGTACCAGCGTAAACTACGAGCAGTACTTC
size: once; D: .; V: TRBV7-2; J: TRBJ1-5; CDR3: CASSSWAASNQPQHF; DNA: TGTGCCAGCAGCAGCTGGGCCGCTAGCAATCAGCCCCAGCATTTT
size: .; D: .; V: TRBV25-1; J: TRBJ2-1; CDR3: CASGSSGFNEQFF; DNA: TGTGCCAGCGGATCATCAGGGTTTAATGAGCAGTTCTTC
size: .; D: .; V: TRBV6-6; J: TRBJ1-2; CDR3: CASRRDYGYTF; DNA: TGTGCCAGCAGAAGAGACTATGGCTACACCTTC
size: .; D: .; V: TRBV5-6; J: TRBJ1-6; CDR3: CASSLDLEGSSPLHF; DNA: TGTGCCAGCAGCTTGGACCTGGAGGGAAGCTCACCCCTCCACTTT
size: .; D: .; V: TRBV2; J: TRBJ1-4; CDR3: CASRGLGKLFF; DNA: TGTGCCAGCAGGGGCTTAGGGAAACTGTTTTTT